The T cell receptor beta chain described here comes from a study of graft-versus-host responses after intestinal transplantation. About the research overall: Isolated intestinal, liver-intestinal, or multivisceral transplants had been given to the recipients. After anti-thymocyte globulin induction, recipients took tacrolimus and steroids for 3 to 4 years. Study conclusions and caveats: Some patients had graft-donor T cell macrochimerism, and their allografts showed high graft-versus-host to host-versus-graft clonal ratios.

A remark on this clone: Its antigen is currently unknown.

Profiling relied on immunoSEQ multiplex PCR, and the TCRdb table lists in-frame clones only, not all of them. The sample lists about 85,000 clones, 91% seen once, with 6.5% to 8.5% in the top ten. The V gene end was trimmed by 4 bases and the J gene end by 13 bases; junction bases not matched to a gene: 5. Germline CDR1 is LGHNA and CDR2 is YSLEER. This CDR3 has 14 residues. This chain uses TRBV4-3 with TRBJ2-1, with TRBD2 identical over 15 bases. Source: unstimulated CD8+ T cells sorted from spleen or lymph node cells, taken before transplant. This TCR was recovered from a human donor who was the organ donor for an intestinal transplant. The CDR3: CASSPVGLAGGQFF. DNA for the CDR3: TGCGCCAGCAGCCCTGTGGGACTAGCGGGAGGACAGTTCTTC.